Shown below are 12 T cell receptor beta chains from a single sample sequenced in a study of CD8 T cells in Susac syndrome. The RNA input was roughly 0.45 to 1 ug, and it was reverse transcribed with random hexamers. TCRdb called the immunoSEQ multiplex PCR reads again in MiXCR, with one record for every CDR3 protein. The sample consists of roughly 300,000 distinct CDR3 sequences, 85% of them appearing once. The material sequenced was CD8+ T cells from PBMCs. These receptors were taken from a human donor with multiple sclerosis.

V and J are TRBV28 and TRBJ2-7; 9 bases match TRBD2. V gave up 6 bases and J gave up 5 bases; unmatched junction bases: 20. The CDR3 runs 18 residues. Per the germline V gene, CDR1 is MDHEN and CDR2 is SYDVKM. CDR3 protein: CASRLPPGFSGRFNEQYF. DNA for the CDR3: TGTGCCAGCAGACTCCCCCCGGGGTTCAGCGGGAGGTTCAACGAGCAGTACTTC.

This clonotype was observed a single time. The chain links TRBV3-1 to TRBJ2-2, with 9 bases lining up with TRBD2. J lost 6 bases, V lost 1 base, and 0 bases had no gene match. Germline V gives CDR1 LGHDT, CDR2 YNNKEL (reference sequence). The CDR3 spans 14 residues. In DNA form, the CDR3 reads TGTGCCAGCAGCCAAGGCGGGAGGGCCGGGGAGCTGTTTTTT. It encodes CASSQGGRAGELFF.

The V and J genes are TRBV3-1 and TRBJ1-4; D remains unclear. This CDR3 has 13 residues. The V end was cut by 0 bases, the J end by 10 bases, with 9 bases between. Germline V gives CDR1 LGHDT, CDR2 YNNKEL (reference sequence). The CDR3 bases are TGTGCCAGCAGCCAAGAACTGGGCCGAAAACTGTTTTTT. It translates to CASSQELGRKLFF.

The chain has TRBV28 and TRBJ2-7; the match to TRBD1 covers 7 bases. The CDR3 is 14 residues long. V lost 7 bases, J lost 0 bases, and 6 bases stayed unmatched. Looked up from germline, CDR1 is MDHEN and CDR2 is SYDVKM. CDR3 in amino acids: CASTPGTVSYEQYF. CDR3 nucleotides: TGTGCCAGCACCCCCGGGACAGTCTCCTACGAGCAGTACTTC.

V usage is TRBV10-3 and J usage is TRBJ2-2, with D uncertain. Germline V CDR1 and CDR2: ENHRY, SYGVKD. The germline V and J ends were trimmed by 3 bases and 5 bases, with 10 bases remaining between them. The CDR3 spans 14 residues. The CDR3 nucleotides read TGTGCCATCAGTGACCTTGACGGGACCGGGGAGCTGTTTTTT. Translating it yields CAISDLDGTGELFF.

The rearrangement uses TRBV30 and TRBJ2-1, with 10 bases that match TRBD1. From germline, CDR1 is GTSNPN and CDR2 SVGIG (reference sequence). The CDR3 is made up of 15 amino acids. V lost 3 bases, J lost 8 bases, and 10 bases stayed unmatched. CDR3 DNA sequence: TGTGCCTGGAGCCCTAGGACAGGGGGTCGATATGAGCAGTTCTTC. Its translation is CAWSPRTGGRYEQFF.

The genes are TRBV28 and TRBJ2-1, with 9 bases lining up with TRBD2. Germline V gene lookup returns CDR1 MDHEN and CDR2 SYDVKM. With V trimmed by 1 base and J by 9 bases, 7 bases remained unmatched. This CDR3 contains 15 residues. The CDR3, as DNA: TGTGCCAGCAGTTTATCCCTAGCGGGATCAACTGAGCAGTTCTTC. The encoded protein is CASSLSLAGSTEQFF.

The gene calls are TRBV27 and TRBJ2-5; no clear D. Per germline, CDR1 MNHEY and CDR2 SMNVEV (reference sequence). The CDR3 has 12 residues. V was shortened by 7 bases and J by 5 bases, with 11 bases between the two germline ends. The CDR3 DNA reads TGTGCCAGCAAAAACCGGACGGAGACCCAGTACTTC. Encoded protein: CASKNRTETQYF.

This chain links TRBV9 with TRBJ1-2; 9 bases line up with TRBD1. Trimming removed 4 bases from V and 3 bases from J; junction bases left unmatched: 7. Germline values: CDR1 SGDLS, CDR2 YYNGEE. The length of the CDR3 is 15 residues. The CDR3 coding sequence is TGTGCCAGCAGCACGCGGACAGGGGCCCACTATGGCTACACCTTC. Translation: CASSTRTGAHYGYTF.

This clonotype occurred once. This chain uses TRBV27 with TRBJ1-2; D possibly corresponds to TRBD1 (5 bases). Trimming took 4 bases from V and 0 from J, leaving 6 bases between them. The CDR3 extends over 13 amino acids. Germline CDR1 is MNHEY and CDR2 is SMNVEV (reference sequence). CDR3 sequence reads: CASSWGANYGYTF. In DNA form, the CDR3 reads TGTGCCAGCAGTTGGGGCGCTAACTATGGCTACACCTTC.

The J gene is TRBJ2-1, the V gene TRBV27; D is uncertain. This CDR3 contains 14 residues. The V and J ends lost 4 bases and 9 bases respectively, with 16 bases between them. Germline V gene data show CDR1 as MNHEY and CDR2 as SMNVEV (reference sequence). CDR3 region: CASSSASWSGEQFF. CDR3 nucleotides: TGTGCCAGCAGTTCGGCGTCATGGTCCGGTGAGCAGTTCTTC.

The chain carries TRBV20-1 and TRBJ2-1, with D tentatively TRBD1 or TRBD2 (6 bases each). V was trimmed by 3 bases and J by 10 bases, leaving 10 bases between them. Germline CDR1 is DFQATT and CDR2 is SNEGSKA (reference sequence). The CDR3 spans 11 residues. Written as DNA, the CDR3 is TGCAGTGCTAGGGGGGGCCGGGAGCAGTTCTTC. Translating gives CSARGGREQFF.